A selection of T cell receptor beta chains follows, all from one sample in a study of blood T cell repertoires in COVID-19. The assay was immunoSEQ multiplex PCR, and TCRdb's table has in-frame clones only and misses some. The profile shows over 200,000 clones, around nine tenths of them singletons. Input material: peripheral blood. These receptors were obtained from a man in his forties or fifties who had recovered from COVID-19. Each CDR3 is given without its conserved first and last residue. Each record gives: D gene, V gene, CDR3 protein. D genes are given only for firm matches.

TRBD1 TRBV6-5 ASSLTGTIYNEQF
TRBD2 TRBV14 ASSRLAGDYNEQF
TRBD1 TRBV18 ASSPQRTGVSEQY
. TRBV5-1 ASSKGLPTDTQY
TRBD1 TRBV11-3 ASSLGRTGEETQY
. TRBV7-2 ASGRGGNNEQF
TRBD2 TRBV11-3 ASSYVTSGTAAGELF
TRBD2 TRBV27 ASSGAGSSSYEQY
. TRBV11-3 ATQGQEGGELF
TRBD2 TRBV15 ATRRELYGELF
. TRBV5-1 ASSLGQIYGYT
. TRBV6-2/TRBV6-3 ASSYDSTYYGYT
. TRBV7-3 ASSSQGYNEQF
TRBD2 TRBV7-3 ASSLRGSGRTTDTQY
TRBD2 TRBV18 ASSPRAILGLAATDTQY
. TRBV2 ASSERTPGGVSNEKLF
TRBD2 TRBV11-2 ASRGAGYTDTQY
. TRBV25-1 ASSAQGANVLT
. TRBV6-5 ASGERLSEAF
TRBD1 TRBV7-2 ASSSTGTDYNEQF
. TRBV7-2 ASSLRGGNQPQH
. TRBV6-4 ASSDSKLGTVNEKLF
. TRBV30 AWSVLLGGKNEQF
TRBD2 TRBV14 ASSQDLLGPTSSRGAQY
. TRBV7-9 ASSFPVLTPTYEQY
. TRBV3-1/TRBV3-2 ASSQDGAGYGYT
TRBD1 TRBV7-2 ASSLWTGEGNTIY
. TRBV5-4 ASSLSARNTGELF
TRBD2 TRBV10-3 ATRPSGRSIYNEQF
. TRBV30 AWNPGLGYEQY
TRBD2 TRBV2 ASRGLAGLSSYEQY
. TRBV6-2/TRBV6-3 ASSTLYTQY
TRBD1 TRBV3-1/TRBV3-2 ASSQGARGRFTDTQY
TRBD1 TRBV5-6 ASSAFDRGANEKLF
TRBD1 TRBV6-5 ASSRGQGGSQPQH
. TRBV7-3 ASSKTGNTEAF
TRBD1 TRBV7-8 ASSLGRDRAYNEQF